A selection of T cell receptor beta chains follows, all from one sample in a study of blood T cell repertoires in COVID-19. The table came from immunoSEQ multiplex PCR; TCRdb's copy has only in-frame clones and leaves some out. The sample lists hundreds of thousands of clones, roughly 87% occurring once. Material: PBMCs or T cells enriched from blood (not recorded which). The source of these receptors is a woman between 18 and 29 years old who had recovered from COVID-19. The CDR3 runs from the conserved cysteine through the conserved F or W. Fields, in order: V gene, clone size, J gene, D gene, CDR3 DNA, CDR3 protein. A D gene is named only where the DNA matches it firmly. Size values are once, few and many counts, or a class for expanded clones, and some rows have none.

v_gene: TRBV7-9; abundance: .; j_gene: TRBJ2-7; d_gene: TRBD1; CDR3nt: TGTGCCAGCAGCGCGGGACAGGGGTTGGGCGAGCAGTACTTC; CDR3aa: CASSAGQGLGEQYF
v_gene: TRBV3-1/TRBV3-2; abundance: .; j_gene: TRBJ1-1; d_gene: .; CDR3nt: TGTGCCAGCAGCCAATTCCTGGGCAACACTGAAGCTTTCTTT; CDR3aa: CASSQFLGNTEAFF
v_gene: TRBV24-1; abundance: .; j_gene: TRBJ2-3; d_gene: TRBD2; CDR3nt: TGTGCCACCAGTGATTTGCGGCGGGGGGGAGCTACGCAGTATTTT; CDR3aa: CATSDLRRGGATQYF
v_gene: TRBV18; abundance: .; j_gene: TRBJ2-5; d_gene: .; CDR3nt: TGTGCCAGCTCACCGGGAACAGGACAAGAGACCCAGTACTTC; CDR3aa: CASSPGTGQETQYF
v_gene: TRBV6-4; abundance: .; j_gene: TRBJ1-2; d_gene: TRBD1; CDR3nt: TGTGCCAGCAGGATGGCGACAGGGGATCCTAACTATGGCTACACCTTC; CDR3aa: CASRMATGDPNYGYTF
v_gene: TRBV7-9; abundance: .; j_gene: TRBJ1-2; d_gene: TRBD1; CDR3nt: TGTGCCAGCAGCATCGGGACAGGGGGCGTCCCTAATGGCTACACCTTC; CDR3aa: CASSIGTGGVPNGYTF
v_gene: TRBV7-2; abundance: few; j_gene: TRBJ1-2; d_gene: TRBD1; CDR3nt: TGTGCCAGCAGCTCGGGGACAGACTATGGCTACACCTTC; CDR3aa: CASSSGTDYGYTF
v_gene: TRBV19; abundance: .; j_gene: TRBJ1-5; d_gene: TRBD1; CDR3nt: TGTGCCAGTAGCGCGACAGGGACAAATCAGCCCCAGCATTTT; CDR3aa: CASSATGTNQPQHF
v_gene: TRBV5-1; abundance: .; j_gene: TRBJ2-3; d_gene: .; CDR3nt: TGCGCCAGCAGCTTAACAGGGTACACAGATACGCAGTATTTT; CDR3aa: CASSLTGYTDTQYF
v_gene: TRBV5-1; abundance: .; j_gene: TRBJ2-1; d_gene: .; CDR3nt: TGCGCCAGCAGCTTGGTTACCCCGGGGAATGAGCAGTTCTTC; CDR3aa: CASSLVTPGNEQFF